The 25 T cell receptor beta chains below come from one sample, sequenced in a study of shared clonotypes between healthy human individuals. Naive CD8 cells lacked CD45RO and underwent positive selection for CCR7, leaving out terminally differentiated effector memory CD45RA+ cells. The assay was immunoSEQ multiplex PCR, and TCRdb's table has in-frame clones only and misses some. The sample consists of about 2 million clones, about 95% of them appearing once. The specimen sequenced was naive CD8+ T cells sorted from blood. The receptors stem from a man aged 18 to 30 in good health.

The chain uses TRBV30 and TRBJ2-3; 14 nucleotides agree with TRBD2. The CDR3 runs to 17 residues. Losses at the gene ends were 8 bases for V and 2 bases for J; bases not matched to a gene: 12. From germline, CDR1 is GTSNPN and CDR2 SVGIG (reference sequence). The chain's CDR3 is CAIGTSGSTPNTDTQYF. CDR3 nucleotide sequence: TGTGCCATAGGGACTAGCGGGAGCACGCCTAACACAGATACGCAGTATTTT.

This sequence joins TRBV7-9 and TRBJ1-4, with 8 bases aligning to TRBD1. From germline, CDR1 is SEHNR and CDR2 FQNEAQ (reference sequence). The length of the CDR3 is 17 residues. V trimming: 4 bases; J trimming: 0 bases; junction bases outside the gene matches: 7. CDR3 protein: CASSSSSTGATNEKLFF. CDR3 nucleotides: TGTGCCAGCAGCTCCTCCTCGACAGGGGCAACTAATGAAAAACTGTTTTTT.

This clone occurred once. This chain links TRBV11-3 with TRBJ2-2; D not resolved. CDR1 is SGHNT and CDR2 is YENEEA in the germline V gene. Between the trimmed V and J ends, which lost 2 bases and 7 bases, there was a span of 8 bases. This CDR3 has 13 amino acids. This CDR3 reads CASSLLTGGELFF. The DNA of the CDR3 is TGTGCCAGCAGCTTATTAACCGGCGGGGAGCTGTTTTTT.

The rearrangement joins TRBV7-8 to TRBJ2-5; TRBD1 agrees at 8 bases. The CDR3 has 15 residues. The germline V gene encodes CDR1 SGHVS and CDR2 FQNEAQ. V trimming: 1 base; J trimming: 5 bases; junction bases outside the gene matches: 6. The CDR3 reads CASSLEVRGPETQYF. In DNA, the CDR3 is TGTGCCAGCAGCTTAGAGGTCAGGGGGCCGGAGACCCAGTACTTC.

This rearrangement joins TRBV7-9 to TRBJ1-1; D is uncertain. The CDR3 has 14 residues. Germline V gives CDR1 SEHNR, CDR2 FQNEAQ (reference sequence). V dropped 2 bases and J dropped 1 base, with 8 bases sitting between them. The DNA of the CDR3 is TGTGCCAGCAGCTTAAGGGAAGGGAACACTGAAGCTTTCTTT. This translates into CASSLREGNTEAFF.

With regard to this clone: The same CDR3 is also encoded by other DNA sequences in this sample. The chain joins TRBV6-5 to TRBJ2-1; possibly TRBD2 for D (5 bases). The CDR3 is 13 amino acids. V lost 6 bases to trimming and J lost 3 bases, with 9 bases between them. Germline CDR1 is MNHEY and CDR2 is SVGAGI. CDR3 region: CASSPGLYNEQFF. CDR3 coding DNA: TGTGCCAGCAGCCCAGGACTCTACAATGAGCAGTTCTTC.

The V gene is TRBV4-3, the J gene TRBJ2-1; 9 nucleotides match TRBD2. Losses at the gene ends were 6 bases for V and 8 bases for J; bases not matched to a gene: 8. CDR3 length equals 14 residues. Per the germline V gene, CDR1 is LGHNA and CDR2 is YSLEER. This chain's CDR3 is CASSGIAGAYEQFF. The CDR3 DNA is TGCGCCAGCAGTGGAATAGCGGGAGCCTATGAGCAGTTCTTC.

The V gene is TRBV27, the J gene TRBJ2-5; a weak D match, TRBD2 (6 bases). The end of the DNA aligns better with TRBJ2-7, so the J call may be wrong. The germline V gene encodes CDR1 MNHEY and CDR2 SMNVEV (reference sequence). This CDR3 spans 14 amino acids. CDR3 nucleotide sequence: TGTGCCAGCAGGCCCACGGGACTGACCTACGAGCAGTACTTC. It encodes CASRPTGLTYEQYF.

J is TRBJ1-2 and V is TRBV19, with D hard to call. This CDR3 region has 14 residues. Germline CDR1 and CDR2: LNHDA and SQIVND (reference sequence). The germline V and J ends were trimmed by 3 bases and 5 bases, with 13 bases remaining between them. The CDR3: CASSIEAAGYGYTF. The DNA of the CDR3 is TGTGCCAGTAGTATCGAGGCCGCAGGATATGGCTACACCTTC.

This clone appeared once. The rearrangement uses TRBV7-8 and TRBJ2-7; either TRBD1 or TRBD2 may supply D (5 bases each). Looked up from germline, CDR1 is SGHVS and CDR2 is FQNEAQ. Deletions cut 4 bases from V and 4 bases from J, with 11 bases between. This CDR3 region has 13 residues. The CDR3 spells CASSSGPRYEQYF. CDR3 DNA: TGTGCCAGCAGCTCGGGACCCAGGTACGAGCAGTACTTC.

The rearrangement links TRBV4-1 to TRBJ1-1, with D tentatively TRBD1 (6 bases). The CDR3 is made up of 16 amino acids. Looked up from germline, CDR1 is MGHRA and CDR2 is YSYEKL. V gave up 1 base and J gave up 0 bases, with 12 bases separating them. CDR3 DNA sequence: TGCGCCAGCAGCCAAGTTTGGGGGGACATGAACACTGAAGCTTTCTTT. This translates into CASSQVWGDMNTEAFF.

The gene calls are TRBV9 and TRBJ1-1, with D perhaps matching TRBD1 (5 bases). The CDR3 runs 13 residues. Trimming left V 4 bases short and J 2 bases short, with 9 bases between. Per the germline V gene, CDR1 is SGDLS and CDR2 is YYNGEE. The CDR3 DNA is TGTGCCAGCAGCCCCGGGACTAACACTGAAGCTTTCTTT. Its protein product is CASSPGTNTEAFF.

Details on this clone: Other DNA sequences in this sample translate to the same CDR3. The J gene is TRBJ2-2, the V gene TRBV7-9; no definite D call. The CDR3 consists of 14 residues. V was clipped by 5 bases and J by 0 bases, with 7 bases between them. Per germline, CDR1 SEHNR and CDR2 FQNEAQ (reference sequence). As DNA, the CDR3 is TGTGCCAGCAGCCCAGATACGAACACCGGGGAGCTGTTTTTT. Encoded protein: CASSPDTNTGELFF. Full variable domain (rest looked up from reference TRBV7-9 and TRBJ2-2): DTGVSQNPRHKITKRGQNVTFRCDPISEHNRLYWYRQTLGQGPEFLTYFQNEAQLEKSRLLSDRFSAERPKGSFSTLEIQRTEQGDSAMYLCASSPDTNTGELFFGEGSRLTVL.

The chain has TRBV7-9 and TRBJ2-1, with D maybe TRBD1 (6 bases). This CDR3 is built from 11 residues. The V gene lost 11 bases and the J gene lost 5 bases, with 10 bases spanning the gap. Germline lookup yields CDR1 SEHNR and CDR2 FQNEAQ (reference sequence). DNA for the CDR3: TGTGCCTATAACAGGGACAATGAGCAGTTCTTC. Amino acids: CAYNRDNEQFF.

This sequence joins TRBV27 and TRBJ2-1; either TRBD1 or TRBD2 may fit D (5 bases each). The CDR3 extends over 15 amino acids. V shed 5 bases and J shed 4 bases, with 15 bases lying between them. Germline CDR1 is MNHEY and CDR2 is SMNVEV (reference sequence). CDR3: CASSPPTGPYNEQFF. The CDR3 nucleotides are TGTGCCAGCAGTCCCCCTACGGGGCCGTACAATGAGCAGTTCTTC.

As concerns this clone: Distinct nucleotide sequences in the sample also encode this CDR3. Here the CDR3 DNA reads TGTGCCAGCAGCGAGGGAGCTAACTATGGCTACACCTTC. It codes for CASSEGANYGYTF. The chain has TRBV9 and TRBJ1-2; no firm D call. The CDR3 covers 13 residues. Trimming shortened V by 3 bases and J by 0 bases, and 6 bases separated the two germline ends. Per the germline V gene, CDR1 is SGDLS and CDR2 is YYNGEE.

This chain links TRBV6-5 with TRBJ1-2; D may be TRBD1 (6 bases). The germline V gene has CDR1 MNHEY and CDR2 SVGAGI. Trimming stripped 1 base from V and 4 bases from J, with 10 bases between. The CDR3 covers 14 residues. The DNA for the CDR3 is TGTGCCAGCAGTTACTTTCAGGGGTCCTATGGCTACACCTTC. Its protein is CASSYFQGSYGYTF.

CDR3 nucleotides: TGTGCCAGCTCATCAGCAGGGGGCGGCACTGAAGCTTTCTTT. It specifies CASSSAGGGTEAFF. V gene TRBV18 combines with J gene TRBJ1-1; 8 bases align to TRBD1. CDR1 is KGHSH, CDR2 LQKENI, per germline. Losses at the gene ends were 5 bases for V and 4 bases for J; bases not matched to a gene: 6. The CDR3 covers 14 residues.

This clone appeared once. The chain couples TRBV4-1 to TRBJ1-4; unclear D gene. V was trimmed by 4 bases and J by 15 bases, leaving 21 bases between them. Per the germline V gene, CDR1 is MGHRA and CDR2 is YSYEKL. The CDR3 is 14 residues long. CDR3 nucleotides: TGCGCCAGCAGCCCGGAGACATACCAGGTTGGGGTGTTTTTT. Translated, it gives CASSPETYQVGVFF.

The chain has TRBV28 and TRBJ2-1; 8 nucleotides agree with TRBD2. The CDR3 totals 16 residues. V was clipped by 3 bases and J by 6 bases; unmatched bases: 10. Germline V lookup: CDR1 MDHEN, CDR2 SYDVKM. CDR3 protein: CASSFIAGGPGNEQFF. In nucleotides, the CDR3 is TGTGCCAGCAGTTTCATTGCGGGGGGCCCTGGCAATGAGCAGTTCTTC.

CDR3 DNA: TGTGCCAGCAGAGGCGCCTACTACAATGAGCAGTTCTTC. This translates into CASRGAYYNEQFF. The chain uses TRBV27 and TRBJ2-1, with D unclear. The length of the CDR3 is 13 residues. Germline V gene lookup returns CDR1 MNHEY and CDR2 SMNVEV (reference sequence). V was cut by 6 bases and J by 3 bases, with 9 bases left in between.

The CDR3: CASSPTSTNTGELFF. DNA for the CDR3: TGTGCCAGCAGTCCGACAAGCACCAACACCGGGGAGCTGTTTTTT. The chain joins TRBV27 to TRBJ2-2; no definite D call. This CDR3 spans 15 amino acids. V was pared by 5 bases and J by 2 bases, with 12 bases between. CDR1 is MNHEY and CDR2 is SMNVEV in the germline V gene (reference sequence).

The gene calls are TRBV9 and TRBJ1-1; the D gene is possibly TRBD1 (5 bases). The V gene lost 0 bases and the J gene lost 4 bases, with 10 bases spanning the gap. Germline V CDR1 and CDR2: SGDLS, YYNGEE. The CDR3 extends over 14 amino acids. CDR3 residues: CASSVAGASTEAFF. DNA for the CDR3: TGTGCCAGCAGCGTAGCCGGGGCAAGCACTGAAGCTTTCTTT.

The CDR3 nucleotides read TGTGCCAGCAGCCAGGGACTAGCGGTCTACAATGAGCAGTTCTTC. Amino acid sequence: CASSQGLAVYNEQFF. The chain uses TRBV2 and TRBJ2-1; 11 bases agree with TRBD2. The CDR3 is 15 residues long. CDR1 SNHLY and CDR2 FYNNEI come from the germline V gene. J was trimmed by 3 bases and V by 6 bases; bases with no gene match: 4.

The chain couples TRBV7-9 to TRBJ2-5; a possible D gene is TRBD2 (6 bases). This CDR3 contains 15 residues. Between the trimmed V and J ends, which lost 8 bases and 5 bases, there was a span of 21 bases. Germline CDR1 SEHNR, CDR2 FQNEAQ (reference sequence). CDR3 in DNA: TGTGCCAGCCATAGCCCGGAGGGAATCGAGGAGACCCAGTACTTC. It yields the protein CASHSPEGIEETQYF.